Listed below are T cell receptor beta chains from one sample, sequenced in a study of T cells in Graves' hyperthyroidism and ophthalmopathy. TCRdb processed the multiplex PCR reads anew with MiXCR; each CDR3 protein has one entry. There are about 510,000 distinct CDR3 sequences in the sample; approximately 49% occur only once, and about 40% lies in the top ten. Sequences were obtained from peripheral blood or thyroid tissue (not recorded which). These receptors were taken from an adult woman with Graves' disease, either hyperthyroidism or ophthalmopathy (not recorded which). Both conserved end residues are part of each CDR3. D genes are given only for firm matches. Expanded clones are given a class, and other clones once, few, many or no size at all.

CDR3aa: CASSSKTSWGGTQYF
CDR3nt: TGTGCCAGCAGTTCGAAGACTAGTTGGGGAGGGACCCAGTACTTC
j_gene: TRBJ2-5
v_gene: TRBV27
abundance: few
d_gene: .

CDR3aa: CASSLYQGAGANVLTF
CDR3nt: TGTGCCAGCAGTTTATACCAGGGGGCTGGGGCCAACGTCCTGACTTTC
j_gene: TRBJ2-6
v_gene: TRBV12-3/TRBV12-4
abundance: .
d_gene: TRBD1

CDR3aa: CATRTTGPGETQYF
CDR3nt: TGTGCCACCAGGACGACAGGCCCCGGAGAGACCCAGTACTTC
j_gene: TRBJ2-5
v_gene: TRBV24-1
abundance: .
d_gene: .

CDR3aa: CSAATGNSNQPQHF
CDR3nt: TGCAGTGCTGCGACAGGAAATAGCAATCAGCCCCAGCATTTT
j_gene: TRBJ1-5
v_gene: TRBV20-1
abundance: many
d_gene: .

CDR3aa: CASSVPDFYGHGGQPQHF
CDR3nt: TGTGCCAGCAGTGTCCCGGATTTCTATGGGCACGGAGGTCAGCCCCAGCATTTT
j_gene: TRBJ1-5
v_gene: TRBV28
abundance: .
d_gene: .

CDR3aa: CASSHRDKKAFF
CDR3nt: TGTGCCAGCAGCCACCGGGACAAGAAAGCTTTCTTT
j_gene: TRBJ1-1
v_gene: TRBV7-9
abundance: .
d_gene: .

CDR3aa: CASSQALGPSYEQYF
CDR3nt: TGTGCCAGCAGCCAAGCCCTGGGACCCTCCTACGAGCAGTACTTC
j_gene: TRBJ2-7
v_gene: TRBV14
abundance: .
d_gene: .

CDR3aa: CASSRGPGQGNYGYTF
CDR3nt: TGTGCCAGCAGCCGAGGACCGGGACAAGGGAACTATGGCTACACCTTC
j_gene: TRBJ1-2
v_gene: TRBV5-4
abundance: .
d_gene: .

CDR3aa: CSAPALALNTGELFF
CDR3nt: TGCAGTGCCCCCGCACTAGCGCTGAACACCGGGGAGCTGTTTTTT
j_gene: TRBJ2-2
v_gene: TRBV20-1
abundance: many
d_gene: TRBD2

CDR3aa: CATRQGSVLGYTF
CDR3nt: TGTGCCACCAGACAGGGTTCAGTCCTCGGCTACACCTTC
j_gene: TRBJ1-2
v_gene: TRBV15
abundance: .
d_gene: .

CDR3aa: CASSEQGLYQETQYF
CDR3nt: TGTGCCAGCAGTGAGCAGGGACTGTACCAAGAGACCCAGTACTTC
j_gene: TRBJ2-5
v_gene: TRBV2
abundance: many
d_gene: .

CDR3aa: CSVLGQVAETQYF
CDR3nt: TGCAGCGTGCTGGGACAGGTGGCGGAGACCCAGTACTTC
j_gene: TRBJ2-5
v_gene: TRBV29-1
abundance: few
d_gene: TRBD1

CDR3aa: CASTVAGQETQYF
CDR3nt: TGTGCCAGCACCGTGGCAGGGCAAGAGACCCAGTACTTC
j_gene: TRBJ2-5
v_gene: TRBV2
abundance: once
d_gene: .

CDR3aa: CAISERGLGQEGTQYF
CDR3nt: TGTGCCATCAGTGAGAGGGGGTTGGGACAGGAAGGGACCCAGTACTTC
j_gene: TRBJ2-5
v_gene: TRBV10-3
abundance: .
d_gene: TRBD1

CDR3aa: CASSSPAGGLYEQYF
CDR3nt: TGTGCCAGCAGCTCCCCAGCGGGAGGGCTCTACGAGCAGTACTTC
j_gene: TRBJ2-7
v_gene: TRBV7-2
abundance: .
d_gene: TRBD2

CDR3aa: CASSPFGLAGMDTQYF
CDR3nt: TGTGCCAGCAGCCCCTTCGGACTAGCGGGAATGGATACGCAGTATTTT
j_gene: TRBJ2-3
v_gene: TRBV14
abundance: few
d_gene: TRBD2

CDR3aa: CASSRGIQELYGYTF
CDR3nt: TGTGCCAGCAGCCGGGGGATACAGGAACTCTATGGCTACACCTTC
j_gene: TRBJ1-2
v_gene: TRBV7-9
abundance: many
d_gene: .

CDR3aa: CATSDYGGREETQYF
CDR3nt: TGTGCCACCAGTGATTACGGGGGGAGGGAAGAGACCCAGTACTTC
j_gene: TRBJ2-5
v_gene: TRBV24-1
abundance: .
d_gene: TRBD2

CDR3aa: CASTLAPNTEAFF
CDR3nt: TGTGCCAGTACCCTCGCCCCGAACACTGAAGCTTTCTTT
j_gene: TRBJ1-1
v_gene: TRBV19
abundance: .
d_gene: .

CDR3aa: CSNRDYQPQHF
CDR3nt: TGCAGCAACAGGGACTATCAGCCCCAGCATTTT
j_gene: TRBJ1-5
v_gene: TRBV29-1
abundance: .
d_gene: .

CDR3aa: CSARKGSYEQYF
CDR3nt: TGCAGTGCTAGAAAAGGTTCCTACGAGCAGTACTTC
j_gene: TRBJ2-7
v_gene: TRBV20-1
abundance: .
d_gene: .

CDR3aa: CASSQRTTDRVQETQYF
CDR3nt: TGTGCCAGTAGTCAACGAACCACCGACAGGGTGCAAGAGACCCAGTACTTC
j_gene: TRBJ2-5
v_gene: TRBV19
abundance: .
d_gene: TRBD1

CDR3aa: CASSGTGAQETQYF
CDR3nt: TGTGCCAGCAGCGGTACCGGGGCCCAAGAGACCCAGTACTTC
j_gene: TRBJ2-5
v_gene: TRBV7-9
abundance: few
d_gene: .

CDR3aa: CASSLTTDWNTEAFF
CDR3nt: TGTGCCAGCAGCTTAACGACAGACTGGAACACTGAAGCTTTCTTT
j_gene: TRBJ1-1
v_gene: TRBV7-2
abundance: many
d_gene: .

CDR3aa: CASSSRTSGRGQETQYF
CDR3nt: TGTGCCAGTAGTTCCCGGACTAGCGGGAGAGGGCAAGAGACCCAGTACTTC
j_gene: TRBJ2-5
v_gene: TRBV19
abundance: .
d_gene: TRBD2